Below are 27 T cell receptor beta chains sequenced from a single sample in a study of CD8 T cells in ankylosing spondylitis. TCRdb processed the 5' RACE reads anew with MiXCR; each CDR3 protein has one entry. The table records around 340,000 distinct CDR3 sequences, approximately 15% of them present only once. The material sequenced was blood, either unsorted or a sorted T cell fraction (not recorded which). The receptor source for this set is a male donor with ankylosing spondylitis or in good health (not recorded which).

J is TRBJ1-5 and V is TRBV7-8; a possible D gene is TRBD1 (6 bases). From germline, CDR1 is SGHVS and CDR2 FQNEAQ. The V gene lost 6 bases and the J gene lost 4 bases, with 16 bases spanning the gap. This CDR3 has 15 residues. The CDR3 is CASSSPGTRNQPQHF. Here the CDR3 DNA reads TGTGCCAGCAGTTCCCCCGGGACACGGAATCAGCCCCAGCATTTT.

This clonotype occurred a few times. The gene calls are TRBV3-1 and TRBJ1-6, with 8 bases identical to TRBD1. There are 15 residues in the CDR3. With V trimmed by 2 bases and J by 12 bases, 9 bases remained unmatched. Germline V gene lookup returns CDR1 LGHDT and CDR2 YNNKEL (reference sequence). CDR3 in amino acids: CASSQQDRASGPLHF. CDR3 sequence (DNA): TGTGCCAGCAGCCAACAGGACAGGGCCTCGGGACCCCTCCACTTT. Full variable domain (remainder filled in from reference TRBV3-1 and TRBJ1-6): DTAVSQTPKYLVTQMGNDKSIKCEQNLGHDTMYWYKQDSKKFLKIMFSYNNKELIINETVPNRFSPKSPDKAHLNLHINSLELGDSAVYFCASSQQDRASGPLHFGNGTRLTVT.

The rearrangement links TRBV10-2 to TRBJ2-1, with 14 bases fitting TRBD2. Germline V gives CDR1 WSHSY, CDR2 SAAADI. Trimming removed 6 bases from V and 7 bases from J; junction bases left unmatched: 5. The CDR3 has 15 amino acids. For the CDR3, the DNA is TGCGCCAGCAGCCAGACTAGCGGGGGGGCGAATGAGCAGTTCTTC. It yields the protein CASSQTSGGANEQFF.

V is TRBV4-1 and J is TRBJ2-5; 12 nucleotides agree with TRBD2. V lost 0 bases, J lost 4 bases, and 9 bases stayed unmatched. Germline V gene data show CDR1 as MGHRA and CDR2 as YSYEKL. This CDR3 is built from 18 residues. The CDR3 region is CASSQEVRASGRGETQYF. The CDR3 region has the DNA TGCGCCAGCAGCCAAGAGGTTCGGGCTAGCGGGAGGGGAGAGACCCAGTACTTC.

The chain has TRBV29-1 and TRBJ2-7; D is possibly TRBD1 (6 bases). The CDR3 is 12 residues long. Germline V lookup: CDR1 SQVTM, CDR2 ANQGSEA. V was cut by 4 bases and J by 6 bases, with 13 bases left in between. CDR3 coding DNA: TGCAGCGTTGTGATAGGGGGTAGCGAGCAGTACTTC. It translates to CSVVIGGSEQYF.

This clonotype was seen a few times. The rearrangement uses TRBV7-2 and TRBJ2-4; D is ambiguous. The CDR3 consists of 12 residues. CDR1 is SGHTA, CDR2 FQGNSA, per germline. The V and J ends lost 5 bases and 9 bases respectively, with 11 bases between them. This chain's CDR3 is CASSHSNGIQYF. The CDR3 region has the DNA TGTGCCAGCAGCCACAGTAACGGCATTCAGTACTTC.

The V and J genes are TRBV4-1 and TRBJ1-5; D is unclear. This CDR3 has 14 amino acids. V lost 0 bases and J 7 bases, leaving 10 bases between the germline ends. The germline CDR1 and CDR2 sequences are MGHRA and YSYEKL. CDR3 residues: CASSQESSGQPQHF. In nucleotides, the CDR3 is TGCGCCAGCAGCCAAGAAAGCAGCGGACAGCCCCAGCATTTT.

This clonotype turned up a few times. The chain carries TRBV4-2 and TRBJ2-1, with 9 bases fitting TRBD1. V was pared by 1 base and J by 1 base, with 2 bases of the junction left unmatched. From germline, CDR1 is LGHNA and CDR2 YNFKEQ. The CDR3 loop spans 16 amino acids. This CDR3 is CASSQGGTGSYNEQFF. In DNA, the CDR3 is TGTGCCAGCAGCCAAGGCGGGACAGGGTCCTACAATGAGCAGTTCTTC.

J is TRBJ1-1 and V is TRBV12-3 or TRBV12-4; tentatively, D is TRBD1 (5 bases). CDR3 length: 15 amino acids. V was pared by 3 bases and J by 3 bases, with 14 bases between. This CDR3 reads CASSFGRWGDTEAFF. The CDR3 DNA sequence: TGTGCCAGCAGTTTTGGTCGGTGGGGGGACACTGAAGCTTTCTTT.

This clonotype was seen only a few times. This chain uses TRBV6-1 with TRBJ2-7; the D gene is possibly TRBD1 (5 bases). Germline CDR1 reads MNHNS; CDR2 reads SASEGT. V lost 3 bases and J lost 0, with 9 bases in between. This CDR3 spans 14 amino acids. The CDR3 sequence: CASSDTGHSYEQYF. DNA for the CDR3: TGTGCCAGCAGTGACACAGGTCACTCCTACGAGCAGTACTTC.

The chain recombines TRBV9 with TRBJ2-7, with a possible D match to TRBD1 (6 bases). Trimming pared 1 base from V and 0 bases from J, leaving 14 bases between. CDR3 size: 16 residues. The germline V gene encodes CDR1 SGDLS and CDR2 YYNGEE. The CDR3 DNA reads TGTGCCAGCAGCGTAACCCCCGGACAGCGCTCCTACGAGCAGTACTTC. It translates to CASSVTPGQRSYEQYF. Full variable domain (missing parts from reference TRBV9 and TRBJ2-7): DSGVTQTPKHLITATGQRVTLRCSPRSGDLSVYWYQQSLDQGLQFLIQYYNGEERAKGNILERFSAQQFPDLHSELNLSSLELGDSALYFCASSVTPGQRSYEQYFGPGTRLTVT.

This clonotype was seen more than once but under ten times. The chain is built from TRBV20-1 and TRBJ2-3; TRBD2 aligns across 8 bases. CDR1 is DFQATT, CDR2 SNEGSKA, per germline (reference sequence). There are 14 residues in the CDR3. The junction had 6 bases not matched to a gene; V was cut back by 5 bases and J by 2 bases. CDR3 sequence (DNA): TGCAGTGCTGGGGCGGGAGGAAACACAGATACGCAGTATTTT. This codes for CSAGAGGNTDTQYF.

This chain uses TRBV5-4 with TRBJ2-3; no reliable D call. Germline V gives CDR1 SGHNT, CDR2 YYREEE (reference sequence). CDR3 size: 14 residues. The V and J ends lost 2 bases and 1 base respectively, with 8 bases between them. The CDR3 DNA follows: TGTGCCAGCAGCTTCAACGGACGCACAGATACGCAGTATTTT. As protein: CASSFNGRTDTQYF.

The chain couples TRBV20-1 to TRBJ2-5, with 13 positions matching TRBD2. J lost 4 bases, V lost 6 bases, and 8 bases had no gene match. From germline, CDR1 is DFQATT and CDR2 SNEGSKA (reference sequence). This CDR3 contains 15 residues. The CDR3 loop reads CSATRTSGRLETQYF. CDR3 in DNA: TGCAGTGCGACCCGGACTAGCGGGAGATTAGAGACCCAGTACTTC.

The V gene is TRBV20-1, the J gene TRBJ2-5; 9 bases map to TRBD2. J was trimmed by 2 bases and V by 1 base; bases with no gene match: 5. The CDR3 is 15 amino acids. Germline CDR1 DFQATT, CDR2 SNEGSKA (reference sequence). The CDR3 reads CSARGAGGPQETQYF. DNA for the CDR3: TGCAGTGCTAGAGGGGCGGGAGGGCCTCAAGAGACCCAGTACTTC.

This clonotype was detected a few times. V usage is TRBV12-3 or TRBV12-4 and J usage is TRBJ1-2; tentative D call: TRBD1 (5 bases). The CDR3 has 15 amino acids. V gave up 7 bases and J gave up 2 bases, with 17 bases separating them. The CDR3 coding sequence is TGTGCCAGCACCTCGGGGCCCCGACCAAACTATGGCTACACCTTC. It yields the protein CASTSGPRPNYGYTF.

The gene calls are TRBV20-1 and TRBJ2-7; D gene ambiguous. The CDR3 extends over 11 amino acids. Germline CDR1 is DFQATT and CDR2 is SNEGSKA (reference sequence). V was shortened by 4 bases and J by 4 bases, with 8 bases between the two germline ends. The CDR3 reads CSAKLSYEQYF. CDR3 sequence (DNA): TGCAGTGCTAAGCTGTCTTACGAGCAGTACTTC.

This clonotype has only a few counts. The chain joins TRBV6-1 to TRBJ2-3; 13 bases match TRBD2. V trimming: 6 bases; J trimming: 3 bases; junction bases outside the gene matches: 15. Per germline, CDR1 MNHNS and CDR2 SASEGT. This CDR3 is 19 amino acids long. In DNA form, the CDR3 reads TGTGCCAGCAGAGGGGGACTAGCGGGGCAATCAGCCCGGACAGATACGCAGTATTTT. Protein: CASRGGLAGQSARTDTQYF.

This clonotype appeared many times. The J gene is TRBJ2-5, the V gene TRBV12-3 or TRBV12-4; weak D call: TRBD2 (6 bases). The CDR3 extends over 13 amino acids. V was shortened by 4 bases and J by 4 bases, with 10 bases between the two germline ends. DNA of the CDR3: TGTGCCAGCAGTTGGACGGGGGTAGAGACCCAGTACTTC. Its translation is CASSWTGVETQYF.

The CDR3, as DNA: TGCAGTGCTAGGGTAGCGACTCTTCAAGAGACCCAGTACTTC. Amino acids: CSARVATLQETQYF. This chain links TRBV20-1 with TRBJ2-5; D possibly corresponds to TRBD2 (5 bases). Trimming stripped 3 bases from V and 2 bases from J, with 13 bases between. This CDR3 comprises 14 residues. CDR1 is DFQATT, CDR2 SNEGSKA, per germline (reference sequence).

The chain carries TRBV7-9 and TRBJ2-2, with TRBD1 identical over 7 bases. Losses at the gene ends were 7 bases for V and 6 bases for J; bases not matched to a gene: 5. Germline CDR1 and CDR2: SEHNR and FQNEAQ (reference sequence). This CDR3 contains 13 residues. The CDR3: CASTRQGPGELFF. The CDR3 nucleotides are TGTGCCAGCACCCGACAGGGCCCCGGGGAGCTGTTTTTT.

J is TRBJ2-7 and V is TRBV12-2; TRBD1 is the table's D call, not checked against the DNA. TRBV12-2 is given as a pseudogene. This CDR3 is 11 amino acids long. The CDR3 DNA reads TGTGCAAGTCGCCGGCGACAGGGCAAGTCCTTC. This translates into CASRRRQGKSF.

This clonotype was detected a few times. The rearrangement uses TRBV3-1 and TRBJ2-7, with D unresolved. V was clipped by 1 base and J by 5 bases, with 15 bases between them. The CDR3 has 15 residues. Germline V gene sequence: CDR1 LGHDT, CDR2 YNNKEL (reference sequence). The CDR3 spells CASSQGMGYAHEQYF. As DNA, the CDR3 is TGTGCCAGCAGCCAAGGGATGGGCTACGCGCACGAGCAGTACTTC.

This clonotype turned up a few times. The chain combines TRBV10-3 with TRBJ2-1; 10 bases fit TRBD2. The germline CDR1 and CDR2 sequences are ENHRY and SYGVKD. Germline trimming cut 4 bases from V and 3 bases from J; bases unmatched to any gene: 3. The CDR3 length is 15 residues. The CDR3 region has the DNA TGTGCCATCAGTGGGGGACTAGCGAGCTACAATGAGCAGTTCTTC. It specifies CAISGGLASYNEQFF.

This clonotype was seen many times. The chain employs TRBV12-3 or TRBV12-4 and TRBJ1-1, with no clear D. Between the trimmed V and J ends, which lost 6 bases and 2 bases, there was a span of 7 bases. CDR3 length equals 12 residues. The DNA for the CDR3 is TGTGCCAGCAGCGCGACTAACACTGAAGCTTTCTTT. Translating it yields CASSATNTEAFF.

This clonotype was counted ten times or more. This rearrangement joins TRBV9 to TRBJ2-5, with 9 bases fitting TRBD2. The CDR3 runs 18 residues. The junction had 16 bases not matched to a gene; V was cut back by 3 bases and J by 4 bases. CDR1 SGDLS and CDR2 YYNGEE come from the germline V gene. The CDR3 region has the DNA TGTGCCAGCAGCGACTCTAGCGGGATCACGCCGGGAGTAGAGACCCAGTACTTC. Protein: CASSDSSGITPGVETQYF.

This clonotype was seen ten or more times. This chain uses TRBV5-1 with TRBJ2-1; 9 bases fit TRBD1. Per the germline V gene, CDR1 is SGHRS and CDR2 is YFSETQ. The CDR3 length is 15 residues. Trimming at V came to 4 bases and at J to 3 bases, leaving 5 bases not matched to a gene. Here the CDR3 reads CASSTRDRVYNEQFF. The CDR3 DNA reads as TGCGCCAGCAGCACCCGGGACAGGGTCTACAATGAGCAGTTCTTC.